These 2 T cell receptor beta chains were all obtained from the same sample, sequenced in a study of Graves' ophthalmopathy and Graves' hyperthyroidism. Amplification of the TCR beta CDR3 regions used RNA transcripts (as template). HTBI-primed RT-PCR formed the first round, and a multiplex PCR formed the second. TCRdb itself ran the multiplex PCR reads through MiXCR, one entry per CDR3 protein. This sample has roughly 420,000 distinct CDR3 sequences, with around 20% found just once. Source material: peripheral blood. These receptors came from a young woman with stable Graves' hyperthyroidism.

Concerning this clonotype itself: A much larger clone lies a single base off, so this may be a read error. V gene TRBV28 combines with J gene TRBJ1-2; D might be TRBD1 (5 bases). Germline CDR1 is MDHEN and CDR2 is SYDVKM. The CDR3 length is 14 residues. The CDR3 sequence: CASSLIDSNYGCTF. The CDR3 DNA is TGTGCCAGCAGTTTAATTGACAGCAACTATGGCTGCACCTTC.

This clonotype was found many times. V gene TRBV2 combines with J gene TRBJ1-5; 9 bases map to TRBD1. The CDR3 is 14 amino acids. The junction had 4 bases not matched to a gene; V was cut back by 6 bases and J by 4 bases. CDR1 and CDR2 from the germline V gene are SNHLY and FYNNEI. The CDR3 coding sequence is TGTGCCAGCAGGAAAGGACAGGGGAATCAGCCCCAGCATTTT. This gives the protein CASRKGQGNQPQHF. The full variable domain, rest sourced from reference TRBV2 and TRBJ1-5, is EPEVTQTPSHQVTQMGQEVILRCVPISNHLYFYWYRQILGQKVEFLVSFYNNEISEKSEIFDDQFSVERPDGSNFTLKIRSTKLEDSAMYFCASRKGQGNQPQHFGDGTRLSIL.